The 29 T cell receptor beta chains listed next were all sequenced from one sample in a study of CD8 T cells in ankylosing spondylitis. TCRdb analysed the 5' RACE reads with MiXCR anew, one entry per CDR3 protein. The sample consists of some 270,000 distinct CDR3 sequences, under 35% of them appearing once. The sample comprised blood, either unsorted or a sorted T cell fraction (not recorded which). The receptors were gathered from a male donor with ankylosing spondylitis or in good health (not recorded which).

This clonotype was seen a few times. The V gene is TRBV20-1, the J gene TRBJ1-1; 7 bases match TRBD1. After removal of 5 bases from V and 6 bases from J, the junction contained 15 bases not matched to a gene. This CDR3 is built from 15 residues. Germline values: CDR1 DFQATT, CDR2 SNEGSKA (reference sequence). The CDR3 spells CSAGPDRAINPEAFF. CDR3 nucleotide sequence: TGCAGTGCTGGACCCGACAGGGCCATCAATCCTGAAGCTTTCTTT.

This clonotype has only a few counts. The chain uses TRBV4-2 and TRBJ2-1, with 13 bases that match TRBD2. Germline lookup yields CDR1 LGHNA and CDR2 YNFKEQ. CDR3 length: 15 residues. Losses at the gene ends were 2 bases for V and 6 bases for J; bases not matched to a gene: 1. The CDR3 coding sequence is TGTGCCAGCAGCCAAACTAGCGGGGGGGCCAATGAGCAGTTCTTC. This gives the protein CASSQTSGGANEQFF.

This clonotype came up a few times. This chain joins TRBV6-4 and TRBJ2-3; no clear D gene. CDR1 is MRHNA and CDR2 is SNTAGT in the germline V gene. The CDR3 has 13 amino acids. V lost 2 bases and J 5 bases, leaving 8 bases between the germline ends. CDR3 protein: CASSDTDLDTQYF. As DNA, the CDR3 is TGTGCCAGCAGTGACACGGACCTAGATACGCAGTATTTT.

This clonotype was counted at least ten times. J is TRBJ2-3 and V is TRBV11-2; D possibly corresponds to TRBD1 (8 bases). Germline V gene lookup returns CDR1 SGHAT and CDR2 FQNNGV. Trimming removed 4 bases from V and 4 bases from J, with 18 bases in between. This CDR3 is built from 16 residues. The CDR3 nucleotides read TGTGCCAGCAGCTGGGGGGGGTTACAGGGGGCAGATACGCAGTATTTT. Translating it yields CASSWGGLQGADTQYF. Combining the CDR3 with reference TRBV11-2 and TRBJ2-3 gives the whole variable domain EAGVAQSPRYKIIEKRQSVAFWCNPISGHATLYWYQQILGQGPKLLIQFQNNGVVDDSQLPKDRFSAERLKGVDSTLKIQPAKLEDSAVYLCASSWGGLQGADTQYFGPGTRLTVL.

This clonotype was counted only a few times. The chain is built from TRBV6-1 and TRBJ2-6; D ambiguous. CDR3 length: 15 residues. Germline V CDR1 and CDR2: MNHNS, SASEGT. The V end was cut by 6 bases, the J end by 0 bases, with 9 bases between. CDR3 loop: CASSGSSSGANVLTF. As DNA, the CDR3 is TGTGCCAGCAGCGGCAGTTCCTCTGGGGCCAACGTCCTGACTTTC.

This chain uses TRBV12-3 or TRBV12-4 with TRBJ2-7, with TRBD1 matching 8 bases. CDR3 size: 14 residues. The trim removed 5 bases at V and 0 bases at J, leaving 3 bases unmatched. The CDR3 region has the DNA TGTGCCAGCAGTGGGACAGGCAGCTCCTACGAGCAGTACTTC. Translation: CASSGTGSSYEQYF.

This chain connects TRBV20-1 to TRBJ1-3; 7 bases fit TRBD1. After removal of 6 bases from V and 3 bases from J, the junction contained 2 bases not matched to a gene. The germline gives CDR1 DFQATT, CDR2 SNEGSKA (reference sequence). The CDR3 is 12 residues long. The CDR3, as DNA: TGCAGTGCCTGGACAGGTGGAAACACCATATATTTT. It encodes CSAWTGGNTIYF.

This clonotype has just a few counts. The chain employs TRBV10-3 and TRBJ1-2, with D uncertain. Germline-derived CDR1 and CDR2 are ENHRY and SYGVKD. Trimming left V 3 bases short and J 5 bases short, with 10 bases between. The CDR3 is made up of 13 amino acids. The CDR3 region has the DNA TGTGCCATCAGTGAAACGCCGGGGTATGGCTACACCTTC. This encodes CAISETPGYGYTF.

The count of this clonotype is one. The chain has TRBV10-2 and TRBJ2-2; a possible D gene is TRBD1 (6 bases). V was trimmed by 8 bases and J by 3 bases, leaving 13 bases between them. Germline V gene sequence: CDR1 WSHSY, CDR2 SAAADI. This CDR3 has 14 amino acids. The CDR3 protein is CASATGSHTGELFF. The CDR3 coding sequence is TGCGCCAGCGCAACAGGGTCGCACACCGGGGAGCTGTTTTTT.

This clonotype is a singleton in its sample. V gene TRBV7-3 combines with J gene TRBJ2-1; a possible D gene is TRBD1 (5 bases). Germline assignment: CDR1 SGHTA and CDR2 FQGTGA. V gave up 5 bases and J gave up 13 bases, with 18 bases separating them. This CDR3 spans 13 amino acids. The CDR3 DNA is TGTGCCAGCAGCCAGGGCGCGTCCCAGGCCCAGTTCTTC. This translates into CASSQGASQAQFF.

Only one count was recorded for this clonotype. This chain connects TRBV7-2 to TRBJ2-1, with 7 positions matching TRBD1. CDR1 is SGHTA and CDR2 is FQGNSA in the germline V gene. The J segment lost 15 bases and the V segment lost 1 base, leaving 9 bases of the junction unmatched. The CDR3 totals 13 residues. The CDR3: CASSLEADRRRFF. The CDR3 coding sequence is TGTGCCAGCAGCTTAGAGGCGGACAGGCGCCGGTTCTTC.

The CDR3 DNA follows: TGTGCCAGCGCCCGGGACACACGCTACGAGCAGTACTTC. This translates into CASARDTRYEQYF. The V call is TRBV27, the J call TRBJ2-7; tentative D call: TRBD1 (6 bases). The germline V gene encodes CDR1 MNHEY and CDR2 SMNVEV (reference sequence). Trimming removed 8 bases from V and 3 bases from J, with 14 bases in between. This CDR3 comprises 13 residues.

This chain links TRBV28 with TRBJ2-3; the D is unclear. The CDR3 totals 15 residues. The germline CDR1 and CDR2 sequences are MDHEN and SYDVKM. Deletions cut 6 bases from V and 3 bases from J, with 16 bases between. The CDR3: CASRVLGRWTDTQYF. DNA of the CDR3: TGTGCCAGCAGAGTCCTTGGGCGGTGGACAGATACGCAGTATTTT.

A few counts support this clonotype. The V and J genes are TRBV29-1 and TRBJ2-1; 9 bases match TRBD2. Germline assignment: CDR1 SQVTM and CDR2 ANQGSEA. The CDR3 loop spans 15 amino acids. J was trimmed by 9 bases and V by 3 bases; bases with no gene match: 12. CDR3 in DNA: TGCAGCGTTGATAGGGATGGCGGGGGGGCCATTGAGCAGTTCTTC. Its translation is CSVDRDGGGAIEQFF.

This rearrangement joins TRBV7-6 to TRBJ2-1; D call uncertain. The germline gives CDR1 SGHVS, CDR2 FNYEAQ. V was shortened by 2 bases and J by 9 bases, with 8 bases between the two germline ends. The CDR3 sequence is 12 residues long. CDR3 loop: CASSLSGGEQFF. The CDR3 DNA follows: TGTGCCAGCAGCTTATCCGGTGGTGAGCAGTTCTTC.

This clonotype was recorded a few times. The chain carries TRBV9 and TRBJ2-7; TRBD1 might be the D (5 bases). The germline gives CDR1 SGDLS, CDR2 YYNGEE. V lost 4 bases to trimming and J lost 2 bases, with 13 bases between them. This CDR3 contains 14 residues. Written as DNA, the CDR3 is TGTGCCAGCAGCCCAGGACAAAACCCCTACGAGCAGTACTTC. Its translation: CASSPGQNPYEQYF.

This clonotype was observed a few times. The rearrangement links TRBV5-1 to TRBJ2-3; tentatively, D is TRBD2 (5 bases). Trimming removed 0 bases from V and 5 bases from J, with 10 bases in between. This CDR3 region has 14 residues. The germline CDR1 and CDR2 sequences are SGHRS and YFSETQ. The CDR3 nucleotides are TGCGCCAGCAGCTTGGCGGGGTTACAAGATACGCAGTATTTT. Translating gives CASSLAGLQDTQYF.

Ten or more counts support this clonotype. The V gene is TRBV20-1, the J gene TRBJ1-1, with D perhaps matching TRBD1 (5 bases). This CDR3 spans 16 amino acids. V was pared by 4 bases and J by 1 base, with 19 bases between. Germline V lookup: CDR1 DFQATT, CDR2 SNEGSKA (reference sequence). Written as DNA, the CDR3 is TGCAGTGCTACACGCCTGAACAGGACGGGGAACACTGAAGCTTTCTTT. Its protein product is CSATRLNRTGNTEAFF.

The rearrangement uses TRBV5-1 and TRBJ2-3, with 7 positions matching TRBD2. CDR1 SGHRS and CDR2 YFSETQ come from the germline V gene. This CDR3 comprises 15 residues. Losses at the gene ends were 5 bases for V and 2 bases for J; bases not matched to a gene: 8. This chain's CDR3 is CASRPPGTTTDTQYF. CDR3 DNA sequence: TGCGCCAGCAGGCCCCCCGGGACTACCACAGATACGCAGTATTTT.

This clonotype was counted between two and nine times. The CDR3 DNA reads as TGTGCCAGCAGTACGAGTCGTAGGGTTTACGAGCAGTACTTC. This gives the protein CASSTSRRVYEQYF. The chain couples TRBV27 to TRBJ2-7; D is unresolved. This CDR3 is built from 14 residues. Germline CDR1 MNHEY, CDR2 SMNVEV (reference sequence). V lost 5 bases and J lost 4, with 15 bases in between.

The V and J genes are TRBV15 and TRBJ2-5, with D perhaps TRBD2 (7 bases). This CDR3 is built from 16 residues. Trimming took 5 bases from V and 2 from J, leaving 18 bases between them. CDR1 and CDR2 from the germline V gene are LNHNV and YYDKDF (reference sequence). CDR3 in amino acids: CATSDPGGQVQETQYF. CDR3 bases: TGTGCCACCAGCGACCCCGGGGGGCAGGTTCAAGAGACCCAGTACTTC.

In this sample, this clonotype turned up a few times. V gene TRBV18 combines with J gene TRBJ2-7, with unresolved D. V was pared by 1 base and J by 2 bases, with 12 bases between. CDR1 and CDR2 (germline): KGHSH, LQKENI. The CDR3 totals 15 residues. In nucleotides, the CDR3 is TGTGCCAGCTCACCACTTGCTGGGCGGCCCTACGAGCAGTACTTC. As protein: CASSPLAGRPYEQYF. The entire variable domain, with the rest obtained from reference TRBV18 and TRBJ2-7, is as follows: NAGVMQNPRHLVRRRGQEARLRCSPMKGHSHVYWYRQLPEEGLKFMVYLQKENIIDESGMPKERFSAEFPKEGPSILRIQQVVRGDSAAYFCASSPLAGRPYEQYFGPGTRLTVT.

This chain joins TRBV6-1 and TRBJ2-1; either TRBD1 or TRBD2 may supply D (5 bases each). V lost 9 bases, J lost 7 bases, and 16 bases lay in between. This CDR3 is 13 amino acids long. Germline V gives CDR1 MNHNS, CDR2 SASEGT. This CDR3 is CASRGSPGNEQFF. The DNA of the CDR3 is TGTGCCAGTCGGGGATCTCCAGGGAATGAGCAGTTCTTC.

The sample holds a few counts of this clonotype. The chain employs TRBV7-9 and TRBJ1-2; 7 bases match TRBD1. The CDR3 loop spans 14 amino acids. CDR1 and CDR2 from the germline V gene are SEHNR and FQNEAQ (reference sequence). Trimming took 8 bases from V and 8 from J; bases not matched to a gene: 14. Written as DNA, the CDR3 is TGTGCCAGCGAACGACAGGGAGGAAATGGCGGCTACACCTTC. As protein: CASERQGGNGGYTF.

In its sample, this clonotype was seen a few times. This rearrangement joins TRBV6-5 to TRBJ1-4; D is unresolved. The germline V gene encodes CDR1 MNHEY and CDR2 SVGAGI. The CDR3 has 12 amino acids. V lost 5 bases and J lost 8, with 9 bases in between. The CDR3 DNA sequence: TGTGCCAGCAGTCCAAGAGGGGAAAAACTGTTTTTT. It is translated as CASSPRGEKLFF.

The CDR3 sequence is CASSRLAGGPADTQYF. The CDR3 nucleotides are TGTGCCAGCAGCCGACTAGCGGGGGGGCCTGCAGATACGCAGTATTTT. This rearrangement joins TRBV5-5 to TRBJ2-3; TRBD2 matches 14 bases. The germline V gene encodes CDR1 SGHKS and CDR2 YYEKEE (reference sequence). The CDR3 is made up of 16 amino acids. The V gene end was trimmed by 4 bases and the J gene end by 4 bases; junction bases not matched to a gene: 5.

The V call is TRBV15, the J call TRBJ2-7, with a tentative D call TRBD2 (5 bases). In germline, CDR1 is LNHNV, CDR2 YYDKDF (reference sequence). Trimming stripped 4 bases from V and 0 bases from J, with 13 bases between. This CDR3 spans 15 amino acids. This CDR3 is CATSKTTGSSYEQYF. The CDR3 DNA follows: TGTGCCACCAGCAAAACTACGGGAAGCTCCTACGAGCAGTACTTC.

This clonotype was observed a single time. The V call is TRBV20-1, the J call TRBJ2-7; 9 nucleotides align to TRBD2. The CDR3 contains 16 residues. Germline values: CDR1 DFQATT, CDR2 SNEGSKA (reference sequence). The junction had 9 bases not matched to a gene; V was cut back by 3 bases and J by 0 bases. CDR3 sequence: CSARGVAGASSYEQYF. In DNA, the CDR3 is TGCAGTGCTAGGGGGGTAGCGGGGGCGAGCTCCTACGAGCAGTACTTC.

The genes are TRBV6-5 and TRBJ1-1, with 9 bases identical to TRBD1. V gave up 4 bases and J gave up 0 bases; unmatched junction bases: 3. From germline, CDR1 is MNHEY and CDR2 SVGAGI. The CDR3 extends over 15 amino acids. CDR3 sequence: CASSSRTGVNTEAFF. The CDR3 DNA reads TGTGCCAGCAGTTCGAGGACAGGGGTGAACACTGAAGCTTTCTTT.